Below, 15 T cell receptor beta chains from the same sample are listed, as sequenced in a study of T cells after yellow fever vaccination. TCRdb fed the 5' RACE reads into MiXCR, producing one record per CDR3 protein. Among 110,000 or so distinct CDR3 sequences listed, 5.5% to 8% were seen once. This material consisted of CD4+ T cells sorted from PBMCs, taken roughly seven weeks after the first yellow fever vaccination. These receptors were obtained from a man between 18 and 29 years old who received the YFV17D yellow fever vaccine.

This clonotype was seen many times. The gene calls are TRBV18 and TRBJ2-1; D is uncertain. The V gene lost 0 bases and the J gene lost 6 bases, with 3 bases spanning the gap. Germline V gene sequence: CDR1 KGHSH, CDR2 LQKENI. CDR3 length: 12 residues. CDR3 nucleotide sequence: TGTGCCAGCTCACCACCCCTCAATGAGCAGTTCTTC. This sequence encodes CASSPPLNEQFF.

At least ten counts were recorded for this clonotype. The rearrangement links TRBV7-2 to TRBJ2-7; unclear D gene. This CDR3 region has 13 residues. The V and J ends lost 2 bases and 4 bases respectively, with 9 bases between them. Germline V gene sequence: CDR1 SGHTA, CDR2 FQGNSA. This CDR3 reads CASSLISRYEQYV. Written as DNA, the CDR3 is TGTGCCAGCAGCTTAATCAGTCGTTACGAGCAGTACGTC.

There are many counts of this clonotype. The chain is built from TRBV15 and TRBJ1-1; no reliable D call. The germline gives CDR1 LNHNV, CDR2 YYDKDF (reference sequence). CDR3 length: 14 residues. V lost 3 bases and J 0 bases, leaving 8 bases between the germline ends. CDR3 in amino acids: CATSRETLNTEAFF. For the CDR3, the DNA is TGTGCCACCAGCAGGGAAACACTGAACACTGAAGCTTTCTTT.

Comments on this clonotype: This may arise from a read error, as a much more abundant clone is one base away. The chain joins TRBV20-1 to TRBJ2-5; TRBD2 might be the D (7 bases). The CDR3 runs 14 residues. Looked up from germline, CDR1 is DFQATT and CDR2 is SNEGSKA (reference sequence). The CDR3 region has the DNA TGCAGTGCTAGTGGTCGGGGGGCCCAAGAGACCAAGTACTTC. Translation gives CSASGRGAQETKYF.

This clonotype appeared many times. J is TRBJ1-1 and V is TRBV12-3 or TRBV12-4, with D unresolved. Trimming removed 2 bases at V and 4 bases at J, with 8 bases between. This CDR3 has 13 residues. The CDR3 DNA reads as TGTGCCAGCAGTTTACTGGGAAGCACTGAAGCTTTCTTT. Translation: CASSLLGSTEAFF.

This clonotype appeared many times. This chain connects TRBV5-1 to TRBJ2-3; D may be TRBD1 (6 bases). Trimming left V 4 bases short and J 5 bases short, with 11 bases between. The germline CDR1 and CDR2 sequences are SGHRS and YFSETQ. CDR3 size: 13 residues. CDR3 in amino acids: CASSAQGQDTQYF. CDR3 DNA sequence: TGCGCCAGCAGCGCACAGGGACAAGATACGCAGTATTTT.

This clonotype was found many times. The chain recombines TRBV5-1 with TRBJ1-6; the match to TRBD1 covers 8 bases. The V gene's germline CDR1 is SGHRS and CDR2 YFSETQ. CDR3 length: 18 amino acids. Trimming at V came to 3 bases and at J to 7 bases, leaving 15 bases not matched to a gene. The CDR3 DNA reads TGCGCCAGCAGCTCGAATACCGGGACAGGAGGTCGGAATTCACCCCTCCACTTT. This encodes CASSSNTGTGGRNSPLHF. The whole variable domain, filled in from reference TRBV5-1 and TRBJ1-6, reads KAGVTQTPRYLIKTRGQQVTLSCSPISGHRSVSWYQQTPGQGLQFLFEYFSETQRNKGNFPGRFSGRQFSNSRSEMNVSTLELGDSALYLCASSSNTGTGGRNSPLHFGNGTRLTVT.

This clonotype was detected ten times or more. The V call is TRBV6-5, the J call TRBJ2-1, with TRBD2 matching 8 bases. The germline gives CDR1 MNHEY, CDR2 SVGAGI. The trim removed 6 bases at V and 5 bases at J, leaving 12 bases unmatched. The CDR3 spans 16 residues. The CDR3 loop is CASRGTSGKNNNEQFF. Here the CDR3 DNA reads TGTGCCAGCAGGGGAACTAGCGGTAAAAATAACAATGAGCAGTTCTTC.

This clonotype was picked up many times. The chain couples TRBV5-1 to TRBJ2-1; TRBD2 agrees at 12 bases. The CDR3 covers 17 residues. Trimming took 4 bases from V and 5 from J; bases not matched to a gene: 10. CDR1 is SGHRS, CDR2 YFSETQ, per germline. The CDR3 loop is CASSLRLAGDNDNEQFF. DNA for the CDR3: TGCGCCAGCAGCCTACGACTAGCGGGGGATAACGACAATGAGCAGTTCTTC.

With respect to this clonotype: A much larger clone differs from this one at a single base, so this may be a read error. This chain uses TRBV20-1 with TRBJ1-5, with D possibly being TRBD1 (5 bases). This CDR3 contains 13 residues. With 3 bases removed from V and 7 bases from J, the gap between germline ends came to 13 bases. Germline lookup yields CDR1 DFQATT and CDR2 SNEGSKA (reference sequence). CDR3 nucleotide sequence: TGCAGTGCTAGTCGGGGGTCCGTCCAGCCCCAGCATTTT. Amino acid sequence: CSASRGSVQPQHF.

The sample holds many counts of this clonotype. The V call is TRBV18, the J call TRBJ2-3; D is undetermined. The CDR3 is 13 residues long. Germline V CDR1 and CDR2: KGHSH, LQKENI. Trimming shortened V by 4 bases and J by 2 bases, and 7 bases separated the two germline ends. DNA for the CDR3: TGTGCCAGCTCACGTGACTTCACAGATACGCAGTATTTT. Protein sequence: CASSRDFTDTQYF.

Ten or more counts support this clonotype. The chain carries TRBV11-2 and TRBJ2-3, with D perhaps TRBD2 (6 bases). V was trimmed by 5 bases and J by 5 bases, leaving 23 bases between them. The CDR3 loop spans 17 amino acids. The germline gives CDR1 SGHAT, CDR2 FQNNGV. The CDR3 region is CASSLTSLGGLLDTQYF. Here the CDR3 DNA reads TGTGCCAGCAGCCTTACGTCCCTGGGGGGATTATTAGATACGCAGTATTTT.

This clonotype has ten or more counts. The chain carries TRBV6-6 and TRBJ1-4; D is unresolved. CDR3 size: 11 residues. The V end was cut by 6 bases, the J end by 5 bases, with 4 bases between. Per germline, CDR1 MNHNY and CDR2 SVGAGI (reference sequence). The CDR3 DNA sequence: TGTGCCAGCAGGCACAATGAAAAACTGTTTTTT. Its translation: CASRHNEKLFF.

The J gene is TRBJ2-7, the V gene TRBV12-3 or TRBV12-4; TRBD2 is a possible D gene (7 bases). Trimming removed 4 bases at V and 2 bases at J, with 9 bases between. The CDR3 runs to 13 residues. CDR3 loop: CASSWGGPYEQYF. CDR3 sequence (DNA): TGTGCCAGCAGTTGGGGGGGGCCCTACGAGCAGTACTTC.

The chain is built from TRBV16 and TRBJ1-3; no firm D call. The CDR3 extends over 14 amino acids. Germline V gives CDR1 KGHSY, CDR2 FQNENV. V was cut by 1 base and J by 0 bases, with 4 bases left in between. CDR3 amino acids: CASSQWPSGNTIYF. CDR3 DNA sequence: TGTGCCAGCAGCCAATGGCCCTCTGGAAACACCATATATTTT.